These T cell receptor beta chains were read from a single sample in a study of radiation and T cells in renal cell carcinoma. Profiled with immunoSEQ multiplex PCR; TCRdb holds only in-frame clones, not every one. Counted here are 25,000 or so clones, nearly 55% occurring once; the ten biggest clones make up less than 25%. The material sequenced was tumor tissue, taken from a patient whose treatment was nephrectomy without radiotherapy. The receptors derive from a human donor with renal cell carcinoma. The CDR3 runs from the conserved cysteine through the conserved F or W. A D gene is named only where the DNA matches it firmly. Clone size appears in some rows only: once, few, many, or a class for an expanded clone.

size,V,D,J,DNA,CDR3
NA,TRBV6-6,TRBD1,TRBJ1-2,TGTGCCAGCAGTTACTCGGGACAGAAGAGGGGCTACACCTTC,CASSYSGQKRGYTF
NA,TRBV29-1,TRBD2,TRBJ2-1,TGCAGCGTTGGACTAGCGGGGGGGGACAATGAGCAGTTCTTC,CSVGLAGGDNEQFF
once,TRBV6-5,NA,TRBJ2-1,TGTGCCAGCCGCGACGGAGGGTACATCAATGAGCAGTTCTTC,CASRDGGYINEQFF
NA,TRBV10-2,NA,TRBJ2-7,TGCGCCAGACGACACGGTAGGCTGTACTACGAGCAGTACTTC,CARRHGRLYYEQYF
few,TRBV27,NA,TRBJ2-5,TGTGCCAGCAGAAGATTGGGGACCCAGTACTTC,CASRRLGTQYF
NA,TRBV4-1,NA,TRBJ2-7,TGCGCCAGCAGCCAAAACACAGGGTCTGGGTCCTACGAGCAGTACTTC,CASSQNTGSGSYEQYF
NA,TRBV5-4,NA,TRBJ2-7,TGTGCCAGCAGCTTGGACGCTAGCTACGAGCAGTACTTC,CASSLDASYEQYF
NA,TRBV12-5,NA,TRBJ1-6,TGTGCTAGTGGTAGTAATTCACCCCTCCACTTT,CASGSNSPLHF
few,TRBV18,NA,TRBJ1-1,TGTGCCAGCTCACCACTATCACAGAACACTGAAGCTTTCTTT,CASSPLSQNTEAFF
NA,TRBV4-1,TRBD2,TRBJ2-5,TGCGCCAGCAGCCAAGAGAGGACTAGCGGTAAAGAGACCCAGTACTTC,CASSQERTSGKETQYF
NA,TRBV7-8,TRBD2,TRBJ2-7,TGTGCCAGCAGCTTCCCTAGCGGGGGGTTCTCCTACGAGCAGTACTTC,CASSFPSGGFSYEQYF
NA,TRBV6-5,TRBD1,TRBJ2-7,TGTGCCAGCAGTAAGGACAGGGGCACCGGCGAGCAGTACTTC,CASSKDRGTGEQYF
few,TRBV7-9,NA,TRBJ2-2,TGTGCCAGCAGATATTCAGGGATCGGAGCCGGGGAGCTGTTTTTT,CASRYSGIGAGELFF
NA,TRBV12-5,TRBD2,TRBJ2-2,TGTGCTAGTGGTTTGGTACTAGCGGAGACGAACACCGGGGAGCTGTTTTTT,CASGLVLAETNTGELFF
NA,TRBV6-5,TRBD1,TRBJ2-5,TGTGCCAGCAGCCCGGGGACAGGTCCCCTGGGGACCCAGTACTTC,CASSPGTGPLGTQYF
NA,TRBV4-3,NA,TRBJ2-3,TGCGCCAGCAGCCAGGAGGGAGTCACCACAGATACGCAGTATTTT,CASSQEGVTTDTQYF
NA,TRBV6-6,NA,TRBJ2-7,TGTGCCAGCAGTTACCGGGACCGAACCTACGAGCAGTACTTC,CASSYRDRTYEQYF
NA,TRBV29-1,NA,TRBJ2-5,TGCAGCCTTGTGGGGGTTGGGCAAGAGACCCAGTACTTC,CSLVGVGQETQYF
few,TRBV6-6,NA,TRBJ1-5,TGTGCCAGCAGTTCGACAGGTTATCAGCCCCAGCATTTT,CASSSTGYQPQHF
NA,TRBV29-1,NA,TRBJ2-5,TGCAGCGTTGAAGATTTGGGGGGAGAGACCCAGTACTTC,CSVEDLGGETQYF
NA,TRBV5-1,TRBD1,TRBJ1-6,TGCGCCAGCAGCTTGGCAGGGGGCGGTGGTTCACCCCTCCACTTT,CASSLAGGGGSPLHF
NA,TRBV7-9,NA,TRBJ2-3,TGTGCCAGCAGCTTAGGGGGGAGGTCAGATACGCAGTATTTT,CASSLGGRSDTQYF
NA,TRBV6-5,NA,TRBJ1-1,TGTGCCAGCACCGAAGGGGGAGGGCCCAACACTGAAGCTTTCTTT,CASTEGGGPNTEAFF
NA,TRBV16,NA,TRBJ1-3,TGTGCCAGCAGCCAATCAGGGGCCTCTGGAAACACCATATATTTT,CASSQSGASGNTIYF
NA,TRBV4-3,TRBD2,TRBJ2-7,TGCGCCAGCAGCCAAGTTTTAGCGGGGGGAACCTACGAGCAGTACTTC,CASSQVLAGGTYEQYF
NA,TRBV30,TRBD2,TRBJ2-5,TGTGCCTGGAGTCCAGCGGGGGGGAGTCAAGAGACCCAGTACTTC,CAWSPAGGSQETQYF
NA,TRBV19,NA,TRBJ1-4,TGTGCCAGTAGTATTAGGGTCGGCAGAAATGAAAAACTGTTTTTT,CASSIRVGRNEKLFF